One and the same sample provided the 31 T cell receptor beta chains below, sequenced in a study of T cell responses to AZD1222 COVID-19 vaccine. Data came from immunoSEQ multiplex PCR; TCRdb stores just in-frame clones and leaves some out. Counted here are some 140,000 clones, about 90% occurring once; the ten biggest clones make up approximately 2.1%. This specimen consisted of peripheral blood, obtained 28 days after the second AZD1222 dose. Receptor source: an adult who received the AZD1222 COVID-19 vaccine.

The CDR3 here is CASSDVMGQRIGGYTF. Written as DNA, the CDR3 is TGTGCCAGCAGTGATGTTATGGGACAGAGAATAGGTGGCTACACCTTC. The chain combines TRBV25-1 with TRBJ1-2, with 7 bases fitting TRBD1. The CDR3 sequence is 16 residues long. J was trimmed by 7 bases and V by 3 bases; bases with no gene match: 14. Germline V gene sequence: CDR1 MGHDK, CDR2 SYGVNS.

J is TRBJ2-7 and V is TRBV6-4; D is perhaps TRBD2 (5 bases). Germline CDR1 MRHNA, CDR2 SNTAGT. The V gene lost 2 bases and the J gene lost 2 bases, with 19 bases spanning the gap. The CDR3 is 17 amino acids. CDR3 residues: CASSDATPGNFAYEQYF. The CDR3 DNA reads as TGTGCCAGCAGTGACGCGACGCCGGGGAATTTCGCCTACGAGCAGTACTTC.

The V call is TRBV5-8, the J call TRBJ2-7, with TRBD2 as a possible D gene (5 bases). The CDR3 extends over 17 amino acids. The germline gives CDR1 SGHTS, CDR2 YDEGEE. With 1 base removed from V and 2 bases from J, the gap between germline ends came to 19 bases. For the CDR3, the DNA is TGTGCCAGCAGCTTGTTAAGCGGTCCGCTGAAGGCCTACGAGCAGTACGTC. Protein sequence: CASSLLSGPLKAYEQYV.

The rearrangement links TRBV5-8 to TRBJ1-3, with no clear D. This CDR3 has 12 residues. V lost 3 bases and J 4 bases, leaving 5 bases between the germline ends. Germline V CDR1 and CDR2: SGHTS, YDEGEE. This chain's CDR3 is CASSSLGNTIYF. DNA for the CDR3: TGTGCCAGCAGCTCCCTGGGAAACACCATATATTTT.

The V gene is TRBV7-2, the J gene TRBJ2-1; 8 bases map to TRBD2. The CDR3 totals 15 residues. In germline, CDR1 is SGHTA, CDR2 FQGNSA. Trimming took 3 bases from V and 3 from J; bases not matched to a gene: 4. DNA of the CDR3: TGTGCCAGCAGCTTGAGCGGGAGAGGCTACAATGAGCAGTTCTTC. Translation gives CASSLSGRGYNEQFF.

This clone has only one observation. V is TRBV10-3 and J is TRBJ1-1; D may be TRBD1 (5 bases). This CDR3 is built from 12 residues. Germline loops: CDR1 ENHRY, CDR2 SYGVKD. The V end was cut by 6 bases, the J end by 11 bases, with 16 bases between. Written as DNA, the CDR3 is TGTGCCATCAGCGGGCAGGGCCTTGAGGCTTTCTTT. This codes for CAISGQGLEAFF.

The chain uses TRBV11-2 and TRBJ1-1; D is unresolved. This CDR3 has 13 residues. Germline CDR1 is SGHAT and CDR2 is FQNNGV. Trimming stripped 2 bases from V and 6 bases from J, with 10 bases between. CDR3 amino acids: CASSLLSEPEAFF. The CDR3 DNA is TGTGCCAGCAGCTTATTGTCTGAGCCTGAAGCTTTCTTT.

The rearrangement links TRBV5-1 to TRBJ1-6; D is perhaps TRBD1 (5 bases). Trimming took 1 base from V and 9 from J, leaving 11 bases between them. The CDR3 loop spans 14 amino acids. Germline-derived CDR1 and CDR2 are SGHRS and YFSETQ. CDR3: CASSLYRRSSPLHF. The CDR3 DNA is TGCGCCAGCAGCTTGTACAGGAGGAGTTCACCCCTCCACTTT.

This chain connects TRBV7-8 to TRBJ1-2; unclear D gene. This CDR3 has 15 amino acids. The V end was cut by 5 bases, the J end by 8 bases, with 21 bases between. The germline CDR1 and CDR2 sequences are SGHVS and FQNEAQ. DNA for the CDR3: TGTGCCAGCAGCCCCGGCACCGACTGGCTTAAGGGCTACACCTTC. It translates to CASSPGTDWLKGYTF.

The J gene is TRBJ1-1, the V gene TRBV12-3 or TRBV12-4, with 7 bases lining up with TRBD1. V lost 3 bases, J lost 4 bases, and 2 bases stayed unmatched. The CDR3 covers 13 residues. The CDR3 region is CASSFQGGTEAFF. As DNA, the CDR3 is TGTGCCAGCAGTTTCCAGGGGGGCACTGAAGCTTTCTTT.

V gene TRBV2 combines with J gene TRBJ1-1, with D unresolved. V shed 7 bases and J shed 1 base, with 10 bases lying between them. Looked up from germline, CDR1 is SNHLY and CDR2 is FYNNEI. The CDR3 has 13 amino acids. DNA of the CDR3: TGTGCCAGCAATTTTAGGAAGAACACTGAAGCTTTCTTT. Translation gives CASNFRKNTEAFF.

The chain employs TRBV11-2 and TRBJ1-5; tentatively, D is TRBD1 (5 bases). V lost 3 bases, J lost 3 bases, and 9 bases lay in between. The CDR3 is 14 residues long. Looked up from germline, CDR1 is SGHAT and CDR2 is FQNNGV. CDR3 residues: CASSFTGTNQPQHF. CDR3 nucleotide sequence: TGTGCCAGCAGCTTTACCGGGACCAATCAGCCCCAGCATTTT.

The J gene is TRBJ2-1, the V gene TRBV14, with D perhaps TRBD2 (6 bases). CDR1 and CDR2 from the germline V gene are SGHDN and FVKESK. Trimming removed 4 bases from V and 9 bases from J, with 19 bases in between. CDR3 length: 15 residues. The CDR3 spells CASSPGLLSSGEQFF. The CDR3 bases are TGTGCCAGCAGCCCGGGACTCCTTTCTTCTGGTGAGCAGTTCTTC.

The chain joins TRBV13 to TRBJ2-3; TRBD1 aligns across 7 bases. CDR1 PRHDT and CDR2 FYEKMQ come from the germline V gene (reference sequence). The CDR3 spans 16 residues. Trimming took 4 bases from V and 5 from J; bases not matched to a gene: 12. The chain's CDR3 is CASSWRTTGVGDTQYF. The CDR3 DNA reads TGTGCCAGCAGCTGGCGGACCACAGGGGTGGGAGATACGCAGTATTTT.

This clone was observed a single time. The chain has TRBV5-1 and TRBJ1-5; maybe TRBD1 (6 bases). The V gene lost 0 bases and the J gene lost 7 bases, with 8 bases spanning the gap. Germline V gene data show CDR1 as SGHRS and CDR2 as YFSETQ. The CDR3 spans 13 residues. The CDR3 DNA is TGCGCCAGCAGCTTGGAGAGGGGGCAGCCCCAGCATTTT. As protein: CASSLERGQPQHF.

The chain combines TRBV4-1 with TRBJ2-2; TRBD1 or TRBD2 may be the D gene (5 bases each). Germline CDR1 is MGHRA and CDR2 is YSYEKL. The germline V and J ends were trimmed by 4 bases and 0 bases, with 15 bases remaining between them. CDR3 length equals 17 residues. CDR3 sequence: CASSPGPLLPNTGELFF. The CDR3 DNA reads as TGCGCCAGCAGCCCGGGACCTTTGTTACCGAACACCGGGGAGCTGTTTTTT.

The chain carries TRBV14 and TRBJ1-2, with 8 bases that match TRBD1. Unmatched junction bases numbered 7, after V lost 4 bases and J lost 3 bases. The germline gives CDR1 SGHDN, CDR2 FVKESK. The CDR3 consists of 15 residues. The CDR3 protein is CASSRLGTGDYGYTF. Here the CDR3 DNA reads TGTGCCAGCAGCCGACTCGGGACAGGCGACTATGGCTACACCTTC.

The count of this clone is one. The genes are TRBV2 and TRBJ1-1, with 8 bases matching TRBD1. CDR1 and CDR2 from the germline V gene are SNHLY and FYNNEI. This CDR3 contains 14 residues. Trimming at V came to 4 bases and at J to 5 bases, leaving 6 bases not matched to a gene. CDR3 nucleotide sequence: TGTGCCAGCAGTGTCCAGGGGGCTCGGACTGAAGCTTTCTTT. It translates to CASSVQGARTEAFF.

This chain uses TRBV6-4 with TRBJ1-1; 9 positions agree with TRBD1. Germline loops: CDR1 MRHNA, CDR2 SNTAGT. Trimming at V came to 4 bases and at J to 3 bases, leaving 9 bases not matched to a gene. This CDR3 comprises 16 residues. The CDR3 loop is CASSGGQGGSDTEAFF. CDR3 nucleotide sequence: TGTGCCAGCAGTGGGGGACAGGGAGGCTCCGACACTGAAGCTTTCTTT.

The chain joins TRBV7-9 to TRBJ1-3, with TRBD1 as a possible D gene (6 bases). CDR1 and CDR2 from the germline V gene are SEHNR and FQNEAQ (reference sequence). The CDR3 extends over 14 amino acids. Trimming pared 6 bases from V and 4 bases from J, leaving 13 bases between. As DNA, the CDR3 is TGTGCCAGCAGGGGGGCCGGGGCCGGAAACACCATATATTTT. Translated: CASRGAGAGNTIYF.

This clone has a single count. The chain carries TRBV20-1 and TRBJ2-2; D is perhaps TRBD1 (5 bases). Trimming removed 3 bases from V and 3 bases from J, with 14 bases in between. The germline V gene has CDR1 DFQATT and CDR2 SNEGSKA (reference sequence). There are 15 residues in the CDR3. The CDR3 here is CSASRQGYDTGELFF. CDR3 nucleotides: TGCAGTGCTAGTCGTCAGGGTTATGACACCGGGGAGCTGTTTTTT.

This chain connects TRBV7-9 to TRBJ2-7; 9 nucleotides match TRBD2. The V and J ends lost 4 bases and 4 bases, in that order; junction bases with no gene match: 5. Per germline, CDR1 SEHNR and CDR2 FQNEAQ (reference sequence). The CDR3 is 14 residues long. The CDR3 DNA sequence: TGTGCCAGCAGCTCCTCGCTAGCGGGATACGAGCAGTACGTC. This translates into CASSSSLAGYEQYV.

The DNA of the CDR3 is TGCGCCAGCAGCCAAGACACAGGTACGGAGCAGTTCTTC. Translation gives CASSQDTGTEQFF. J is TRBJ2-1 and V is TRBV4-1; D is possibly TRBD1 (5 bases). V was cut by 0 bases and J by 10 bases, with 10 bases left in between. Per germline, CDR1 MGHRA and CDR2 YSYEKL. This CDR3 spans 13 amino acids.

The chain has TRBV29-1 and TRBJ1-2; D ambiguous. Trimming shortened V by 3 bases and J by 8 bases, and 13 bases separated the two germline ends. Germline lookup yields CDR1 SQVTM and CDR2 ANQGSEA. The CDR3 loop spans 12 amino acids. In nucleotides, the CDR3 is TGCAGCGTTGAGATTTGGGGTGGCGGCTACACCTTC. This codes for CSVEIWGGGYTF. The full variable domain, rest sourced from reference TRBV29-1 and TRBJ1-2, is SAVISQKPSRDICQRGTSLTIQCQVDSQVTMMFWYRQQPGQSLTLIATANQGSEATYESGFVIDKFPISRPNLTFSTLTVSNMSPEDSSIYLCSVEIWGGGYTFGSGTRLTVV.

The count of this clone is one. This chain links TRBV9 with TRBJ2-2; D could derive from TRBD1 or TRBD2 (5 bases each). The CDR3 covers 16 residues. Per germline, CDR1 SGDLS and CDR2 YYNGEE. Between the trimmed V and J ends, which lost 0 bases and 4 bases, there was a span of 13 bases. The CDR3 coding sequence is TGTGCCAGCAGCGTAGATTGGGGGTCGGCCACCGGGGAGCTGTTTTTT. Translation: CASSVDWGSATGELFF.

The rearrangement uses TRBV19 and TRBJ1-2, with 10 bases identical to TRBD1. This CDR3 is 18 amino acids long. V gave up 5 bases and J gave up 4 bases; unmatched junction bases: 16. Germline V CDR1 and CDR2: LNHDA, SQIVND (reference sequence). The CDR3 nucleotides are TGTGCCAGTAGTCCGACCAATAACCCGGGACAGGGGCCCTATGGCTACACCTTC. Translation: CASSPTNNPGQGPYGYTF.

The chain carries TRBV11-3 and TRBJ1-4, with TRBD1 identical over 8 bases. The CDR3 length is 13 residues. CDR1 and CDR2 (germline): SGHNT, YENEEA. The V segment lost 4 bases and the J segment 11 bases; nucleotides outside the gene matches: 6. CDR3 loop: CASSSGTGGKLFF. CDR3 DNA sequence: TGTGCCAGCAGCTCGGGCACAGGGGGTAAACTGTTTTTT.

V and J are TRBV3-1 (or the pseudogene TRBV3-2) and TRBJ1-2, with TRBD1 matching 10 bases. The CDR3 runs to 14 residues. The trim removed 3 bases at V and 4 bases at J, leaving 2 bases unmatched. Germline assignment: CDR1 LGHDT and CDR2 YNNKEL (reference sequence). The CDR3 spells CASSQGQGTYGYTF. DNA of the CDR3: TGTGCCAGCAGCCAGGGACAGGGGACCTATGGCTACACCTTC.

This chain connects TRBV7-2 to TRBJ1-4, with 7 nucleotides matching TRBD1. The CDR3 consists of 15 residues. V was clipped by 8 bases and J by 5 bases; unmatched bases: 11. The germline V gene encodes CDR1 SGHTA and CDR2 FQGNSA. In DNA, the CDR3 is TGTGCCAGCCGCCCCCGGACAGGCGGGAATGAAAAACTGTTTTTT. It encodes CASRPRTGGNEKLFF.

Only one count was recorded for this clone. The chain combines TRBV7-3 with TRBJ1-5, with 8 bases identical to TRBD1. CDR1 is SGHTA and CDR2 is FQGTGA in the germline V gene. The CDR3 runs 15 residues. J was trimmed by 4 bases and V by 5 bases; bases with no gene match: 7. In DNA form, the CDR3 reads TGTGCCAGCAGCCCCACAGGGGGAGGAAATCAGCCCCAGCATTTT. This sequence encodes CASSPTGGGNQPQHF.

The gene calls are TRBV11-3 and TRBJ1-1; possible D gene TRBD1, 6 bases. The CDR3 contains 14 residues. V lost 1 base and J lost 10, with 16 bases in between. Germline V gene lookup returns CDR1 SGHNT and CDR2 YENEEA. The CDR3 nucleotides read TGTGCCAGCAGCTTAGGACAGGCGGCTGGAGTAGCTTTCTTT. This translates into CASSLGQAAGVAFF.